A selection of T cell receptor beta chains follows, all from one sample in a study of cytomegalovirus exposure and HLA in healthy donors. The table came from immunoSEQ multiplex PCR; TCRdb's copy has only in-frame clones and leaves some out. The table lists 150,000 to 200,000 clones. Sequencing used PBMCs. These receptors came from a woman younger than 30 in good health and CMV-seropositive. Each CDR3 is given with its conserved first and last residue. Fields, in order: J gene, D gene, V gene, CDR3 DNA, CDR3 protein. The D gene is left open where the match is weak.

>TRBJ2-1|TRBD1|TRBV30
TGTGCCTGGAGTCCCCGGGACAGGGCTTTAAATGAGCAGTTCTTC
CAWSPRDRALNEQFF
>TRBJ1-1|-|TRBV5-5
TGTGCCAGCGAGATGAACACTGAAGCTTTCTTT
CASEMNTEAFF
>TRBJ1-1|-|TRBV25-1
TGTGCCAGCAGTGAATTCAGCGGGGGACCCAGGAACACTGAAGCTTTCTTT
CASSEFSGGPRNTEAFF
>TRBJ2-1|-|TRBV11-2
TGTGCCAGCAGCTCTCCCGGGGGTTGGGGAATCAATGAGCAGTTCTTC
CASSSPGGWGINEQFF
>TRBJ2-7|TRBD1|TRBV19
TGTGCCACTGGGACAGCTGCCTACGAGCAGTACTTC
CATGTAAYEQYF
>TRBJ2-1|-|TRBV19
TGTGCCAGCCAGGGGAGCTCCTACAATGAGCAGTTCTTC
CASQGSSYNEQFF
>TRBJ2-3|-|TRBV21-1
TGTGCCAGCAGCAAAGGGGACAGGGGATCCCAAGATACGCAGTATTTT
CASSKGDRGSQDTQYF
>TRBJ1-5|TRBD1|TRBV2
TGTGCCAGCAGTCGAGACAGGGACGGCCAGCCCCAGCATTTT
CASSRDRDGQPQHF
>TRBJ2-3|-|TRBV19
TGTGCCAGTAGTCCTCCAGACTCAGATACGCAGTATTTT
CASSPPDSDTQYF
>TRBJ1-2|TRBD1|TRBV4-1
TGCGCCAGCAGCCATGCCGGGACAGGGAATTACTATGGCTACACCTTC
CASSHAGTGNYYGYTF
>TRBJ1-1|-|TRBV6-1
TGTGCCAGCAGTCCGGGACATCTTCGGAACACTGAAGCTTTCTTT
CASSPGHLRNTEAFF
>TRBJ1-2|-|TRBV7-9
TGTGCCAGCAGCCCCCTCGGGGGGTATGGCTACACCTTC
CASSPLGGYGYTF
>TRBJ1-1|-|TRBV9
TGTGCCAGCAGCGTAGCAGGGGTAACGGTCACTGAAGCTTTCTTT
CASSVAGVTVTEAFF
>TRBJ2-1|TRBD2|TRBV10-3
TGTGCCATCGGGGGAGGGCCAATCGATGAGCAGTTCTTC
CAIGGGPIDEQFF
>TRBJ2-1|-|TRBV19
TGTGCCAGTAGGCAGCAGGGAAACAATGAGCAGTTCTTC
CASRQQGNNEQFF
>TRBJ1-4|-|TRBV27
TGTGCCAGCAGTTTAGTTCCCCGCGGGACGCTGTTTTTT
CASSLVPRGTLFF
>TRBJ1-2|-|TRBV29-1
TGCAGCGCCAACAAGGGGGATCATGGCTACACCTTC
CSANKGDHGYTF
>TRBJ2-1|-|TRBV7-9
TGTGCCAGCAGCTTAGAAGGGGGCAATGAGCAGTTCTTC
CASSLEGGNEQFF
>TRBJ1-2|TRBD1|TRBV6-5
TGTGCCAGCAGTGAATTGACAGGGAGGTATGGCTACACCTTC
CASSELTGRYGYTF
>TRBJ2-3|TRBD2|TRBV11-2
TGTGCCAGCAGCTCCCTGGGGTTTAGCGGGGATACGCAGTATTTT
CASSSLGFSGDTQYF
>TRBJ2-7|-|TRBV9
TGTGCCAGCAGCGTAGACAGTGGGTACGAGCAGTACTTC
CASSVDSGYEQYF
>TRBJ1-1|-|TRBV2
TGTGCCAGCAGTGTGGACTTTCTGAACACTGAAGCTTTCTTT
CASSVDFLNTEAFF
>TRBJ1-2|-|TRBV27
TGTGCCAGCAGTTTATCACAGAGTCTTAACTATGGCTACACCTTC
CASSLSQSLNYGYTF
>TRBJ1-1|-|TRBV6-5
TGTGCCAGCAGTTACTCGCCCAGATTGAACACTGAAGCTTTCTTT
CASSYSPRLNTEAFF
>TRBJ1-1|TRBD1|TRBV7-9
TGTGCCAGCAGCTCCAACAGAGGGACAGGGGACACTGAAGCTTTCTTT
CASSSNRGTGDTEAFF
>TRBJ2-7|TRBD2|TRBV2
TGTGCCAGCAGTGTTAGCGGGATAGGCTACGAGCAGTACTTC
CASSVSGIGYEQYF
>TRBJ2-7|TRBD2|TRBV30
TGTGCCTGGACTCTGGGACTAGCCTCCGCCGGGCAGTACTTC
CAWTLGLASAGQYF
>TRBJ1-3|TRBD1|TRBV18
TGTGCCAGCTCACCTACAGGGGGAAGTGGAAACACCATATATTTT
CASSPTGGSGNTIYF
>TRBJ1-1|-|TRBV12-5
TGTGCTAGTGGTTTTAAGCGGGCGGGTGACACTGAAGCTTTCTTT
CASGFKRAGDTEAFF
>TRBJ2-3|TRBD1|TRBV30
TGTGCCTGGAGTGCCCTCGTTTCAGGGGGTACGCAGTATTTT
CAWSALVSGGTQYF
>TRBJ2-7|TRBD2|TRBV6-6
TGTGCCAGTAAGACTAGCGGGGGAAGCTCCTACGAGCAGTACTTC
CASKTSGGSSYEQYF
>TRBJ1-1|-|TRBV18
TGTGCCAGCTCACCAGAGGGACTTATGAACACTGAAGCTTTCTTT
CASSPEGLMNTEAFF
>TRBJ2-3|-|TRBV27
TGTGCCAGCGGAGGCTGGGATACGCAGTATTTT
CASGGWDTQYF
>TRBJ1-1|-|TRBV7-9
TGTGCCAGCAGCACAGGATTCACTGAAGCTTTCTTT
CASSTGFTEAFF
>TRBJ1-1|-|TRBV5-1
TGCGCCAGCAGCTTGTGGGGGCTCGGTGACACTGAAGCTTTCTTT
CASSLWGLGDTEAFF
>TRBJ2-2|TRBD1|TRBV5-4
TGTGCCAGCAGCTTAGTGACAGGGCTCCCCGGGGAGCTGTTTTTT
CASSLVTGLPGELFF
>TRBJ1-3|-|TRBV4-2
TGTGCCAGCAGCCAAGATAGAGGCAGGGGTGGAAACACCATATATTTT
CASSQDRGRGGNTIYF
>TRBJ2-1|-|TRBV11-2
TGTGCCAGCAGCTTAGGGGGCAGCCCAATTGAGCAGTTCTTC
CASSLGGSPIEQFF
>TRBJ1-1|-|TRBV19
TGTGCCAGTACCCTGACAGCTGAGAACACTGAAGCTTTCTTT
CASTLTAENTEAFF
>TRBJ2-2|TRBD2|TRBV7-3
TGTGCCAGCAGCTCCGGGGGGAAGAACACCGGGGAGCTGTTTTTT
CASSSGGKNTGELFF